The 27 T cell receptor beta chains below come from one sample, sequenced in a study of T cells in narcolepsy. Using immunoSEQ multiplex PCR, the repertoire was profiled, and TCRdb retains in-frame clones only, with some absent. Here the sample spans 25,000 to 35,000 clones, about four fifths being singletons. Material: memory (CD45RA-) CD4+ T cells from blood. Receptor source: a human donor in good health.

This clone counts as large (0.1 to 1%). The rearrangement links TRBV5-1 to TRBJ2-5; tentatively, D is TRBD2 (5 bases). V was trimmed by 3 bases and J by 5 bases, leaving 17 bases between them. The CDR3 has 15 amino acids. Germline assignment: CDR1 SGHRS and CDR2 YFSETQ. Written as DNA, the CDR3 is TGCGCCAGCAGCTCTGGATCCGGGAAGGAGGAGACCCAGTACTTC. Its translation: CASSSGSGKEETQYF.

CDR3 sequence reads: CASSWGLAGGADTQYF. CDR3 bases: TGTGCCAGCAGCTGGGGACTAGCGGGAGGGGCAGATACGCAGTATTTT. The chain combines TRBV7-8 with TRBJ2-3; 16 bases fit TRBD2. Trimming took 4 bases from V and 4 from J; bases not matched to a gene: 2. CDR1 and CDR2 from the germline V gene are SGHVS and FQNEAQ. This CDR3 contains 16 residues.

The rearrangement joins TRBV29-1 to TRBJ2-1, with D unresolved. Germline CDR1 and CDR2: SQVTM and ANQGSEA. The CDR3 has 10 amino acids. V was clipped by 5 bases and J by 5 bases, with 4 bases between them. The CDR3 nucleotides are TGCAGCGTTAGAAACAATGAGCAGTTCTTC. Its protein is CSVRNNEQFF.

V and J are TRBV6-1 and TRBJ1-3; no clear D gene. The CDR3 totals 14 residues. Germline lookup yields CDR1 MNHNS and CDR2 SASEGT. V gave up 10 bases and J gave up 1 base, with 14 bases separating them. The CDR3 DNA follows: TGTGCCACAACTTGGTGGGGATCTGGAAACACCATATATTTT. Translation gives CATTWWGSGNTIYF.

The CDR3 nucleotides read TGCGCCAGCAGGGGAGAGCAAGAGACCCAGTACTTC. Translated: CASRGEQETQYF. This rearrangement joins TRBV4-1 to TRBJ2-5, with D tentatively TRBD2 (5 bases). The V end was cut by 6 bases, the J end by 2 bases, with 7 bases between. The CDR3 has 12 residues. From germline, CDR1 is MGHRA and CDR2 YSYEKL.

Written as DNA, the CDR3 is TGTGCCAGCAAGGAGCTCGGGTTGGGGAAACTGTTTTTT. The encoded protein is CASKELGLGKLFF. The chain combines TRBV6-1 with TRBJ1-4, with no clear D. Germline V gene lookup returns CDR1 MNHNS and CDR2 SASEGT. The length of the CDR3 is 13 residues. The ends were cut back, 7 bases at V and 11 bases at J, with 17 bases in the middle.

The rearrangement joins TRBV28 to TRBJ1-2, with D tentatively TRBD1 (6 bases). The germline CDR1 and CDR2 sequences are MDHEN and SYDVKM. V lost 3 bases, J lost 1 base, and 6 bases lay in between. The CDR3 extends over 13 amino acids. The chain's CDR3 is CASSLDSNYGYTF. As DNA, the CDR3 is TGTGCCAGCAGTTTGGACAGTAACTATGGCTACACCTTC.

A note on this clone: Other DNA sequences in the sample encode the same CDR3. This chain connects TRBV11-2 to TRBJ2-1; 10 positions match TRBD2. The V gene end was trimmed by 0 bases and the J gene end by 6 bases; junction bases not matched to a gene: 8. CDR3 length: 17 amino acids. Per germline, CDR1 SGHAT and CDR2 FQNNGV. As DNA, the CDR3 is TGTGCCAGCAGCTTAGATCCCCCTAGCGGGAGTTTCAATGAGCAGTTCTTC. Protein: CASSLDPPSGSFNEQFF.

This chain links TRBV6-5 with TRBJ1-1; D not resolved. Trimming shortened V by 5 bases and J by 1 base, and 11 bases separated the two germline ends. Germline values: CDR1 MNHEY, CDR2 SVGAGI. This CDR3 is built from 14 residues. Here the CDR3 DNA reads TGTGCCAGCAGTCCAACGGGTACGAACACTGAAGCTTTCTTT. Protein: CASSPTGTNTEAFF.

V is TRBV28 and J is TRBJ2-5; 7 bases are a match to TRBD2. V shed 2 bases and J 5 bases; nucleotides not matched to a gene: 2. This CDR3 contains 13 residues. The germline gives CDR1 MDHEN, CDR2 SYDVKM. The CDR3 DNA reads as TGTGCCAGCAGTTTACAGGGAGGGGAGACCCAGTACTTC. Translating gives CASSLQGGETQYF.

The chain's CDR3 is CASSVTSALDTQYF. The CDR3 DNA reads as TGTGCCAGCAGCGTGACTAGCGCCCTAGATACGCAGTATTTT. This rearrangement joins TRBV11-2 to TRBJ2-3; 8 nucleotides match TRBD2. CDR1 is SGHAT and CDR2 is FQNNGV in the germline V gene. This CDR3 comprises 14 residues. Trimming at V came to 5 bases and at J to 5 bases, leaving 6 bases not matched to a gene. Combining the CDR3 with reference TRBV11-2 and TRBJ2-3 gives the whole variable domain EAGVAQSPRYKIIEKRQSVAFWCNPISGHATLYWYQQILGQGPKLLIQFQNNGVVDDSQLPKDRFSAERLKGVDSTLKIQPAKLEDSAVYLCASSVTSALDTQYFGPGTRLTVL.

J is TRBJ2-7 and V is TRBV18, with a weak D call TRBD1 (6 bases). Germline lookup yields CDR1 KGHSH and CDR2 LQKENI. This CDR3 region has 13 residues. The V end lost 3 bases, the J end lost 4 bases, and 10 bases lay between the germline ends. The DNA for the CDR3 is TGTGCCAGCTCACCTAACAGGGCTTACGAGCAGTACTTC. Protein sequence: CASSPNRAYEQYF.

The CDR3, as DNA: TGTGCCACCAGCAGAGACCCCGGACAGGGGGCGATCCAGTACTTC. This translates into CATSRDPGQGAIQYF. The V gene is TRBV15, the J gene TRBJ2-7, with 11 bases lining up with TRBD1. Germline trimming cut 0 bases from V and 10 bases from J; bases unmatched to any gene: 8. The CDR3 runs 15 residues. CDR1 is LNHNV, CDR2 YYDKDF, per germline (reference sequence).

The V and J genes are TRBV10-3 and TRBJ1-1; no reliable D call. Trimming pared 4 bases from V and 0 bases from J, leaving 6 bases between. In germline, CDR1 is ENHRY, CDR2 SYGVKD. The CDR3 is 13 residues long. The CDR3 here is CAISVDMNTEAFF. The CDR3 region has the DNA TGTGCCATCAGTGTCGATATGAACACTGAAGCTTTCTTT.

J is TRBJ2-1 and V is TRBV18; D is unresolved. Germline V gene sequence: CDR1 KGHSH, CDR2 LQKENI. There are 14 residues in the CDR3. The V end lost 6 bases, the J end lost 9 bases, and 18 bases lay between the germline ends. Written as DNA, the CDR3 is TGTGCCAGCTCCCCCCCGAGGCCGACAACTGAGCAGTTCTTC. Its protein is CASSPPRPTTEQFF. The full variable domain, in which reference TRBV18 and TRBJ2-1 provide the parts outside the CDR3, is NAGVMQNPRHLVRRRGQEARLRCSPMKGHSHVYWYRQLPEEGLKFMVYLQKENIIDESGMPKERFSAEFPKEGPSILRIQQVVRGDSAAYFCASSPPRPTTEQFFGPGTRLTVL.

The rearrangement joins TRBV5-4 to TRBJ1-2; D remains unclear. The V gene lost 1 base and the J gene lost 4 bases, with 11 bases spanning the gap. The CDR3 extends over 14 amino acids. From germline, CDR1 is SGHNT and CDR2 YYREEE (reference sequence). CDR3 nucleotides: TGTGCCAGCAGCTTGTCGGGTGGGTTCTATGGCTACACCTTC. This gives the protein CASSLSGGFYGYTF.

The V call is TRBV7-9, the J call TRBJ1-3; D possibly corresponds to TRBD1 (5 bases). The V gene's germline CDR1 is SEHNR and CDR2 FQNEAQ (reference sequence). The CDR3 spans 14 residues. With 1 base removed from V and 2 bases from J, the gap between germline ends came to 6 bases. CDR3 residues: CASSLGGAGNTIYF. The CDR3 DNA reads TGTGCCAGCAGCTTAGGGGGGGCTGGAAACACCATATATTTT.

This chain uses TRBV4-2 with TRBJ1-2, with unresolved D. The germline V and J ends were trimmed by 0 bases and 2 bases, with 7 bases remaining between them. Germline V lookup: CDR1 LGHNA, CDR2 YNFKEQ. This CDR3 has 14 residues. CDR3 region: CASSQELRNYGYTF. Written as DNA, the CDR3 is TGTGCCAGCAGCCAAGAGTTACGGAACTATGGCTACACCTTC.

The chain joins TRBV7-8 to TRBJ1-1, with D perhaps matching TRBD1 (5 bases). CDR1 is SGHVS and CDR2 is FQNEAQ in the germline V gene. This CDR3 has 16 residues. V was pared by 4 bases and J by 1 base, with 16 bases between. CDR3 sequence: CASSSRPRQSNTEAFF. The CDR3 DNA reads TGTGCCAGCAGCTCCCGCCCAAGACAGTCGAACACTGAAGCTTTCTTT.

This rearrangement joins TRBV30 to TRBJ1-1; D gene uncertain. Trimming removed 1 base at V and 0 bases at J, with 6 bases between. Germline CDR1 GTSNPN, CDR2 SVGIG (reference sequence). The CDR3 loop spans 13 amino acids. For the CDR3, the DNA is TGTGCCTGGAGTGGGGTGCTGAACACTGAAGCTTTCTTT. Its protein product is CAWSGVLNTEAFF.

V is TRBV2 and J is TRBJ1-5, with 7 bases lining up with TRBD1. Germline values: CDR1 SNHLY, CDR2 FYNNEI. The J segment lost 3 bases and the V segment lost 3 bases, leaving 5 bases of the junction unmatched. The CDR3 is 15 amino acids. DNA for the CDR3: TGTGCCAGCAGTGATCAGGGGGGAACCAATCAGCCCCAGCATTTT. Translated, it gives CASSDQGGTNQPQHF.

The count of this clone is one. The chain carries TRBV6-5 and TRBJ2-1; the match to TRBD1 covers 11 bases. The CDR3 sequence is 15 residues long. The germline V gene has CDR1 MNHEY and CDR2 SVGAGI. V dropped 5 bases and J dropped 7; count of bases not matched to a gene: 7. The CDR3 DNA reads as TGTGCCAGCAGTCTATCCGGGACAGGGGGGAATGAGCAGTTCTTC. Protein sequence: CASSLSGTGGNEQFF.

The chain has TRBV9 and TRBJ2-1; tentatively, D is TRBD2 (6 bases). The CDR3 contains 15 residues. Germline V CDR1 and CDR2: SGDLS, YYNGEE. V lost 4 bases to trimming and J lost 9 bases, with 20 bases between them. CDR3 sequence (DNA): TGTGCCAGCAGCCCCCGTGGGGGGTCACCGGGTGAGCAGTTCTTC. It encodes CASSPRGGSPGEQFF. Variable domain in full (rest from reference TRBV9 and TRBJ2-1): DSGVTQTPKHLITATGQRVTLRCSPRSGDLSVYWYQQSLDQGLQFLIQYYNGEERAKGNILERFSAQQFPDLHSELNLSSLELGDSALYFCASSPRGGSPGEQFFGPGTRLTVL.

The count of this clone is one. In DNA form, the CDR3 reads TGTGCCAGCACGAAAGTTGGGGGCTCGGTTCAGCCCCAGCATTTT. Translated: CASTKVGGSVQPQHF. The V and J genes are TRBV5-8 and TRBJ1-5, with D possibly TRBD1 on 6 matching bases. CDR3 length equals 15 residues. Germline loops: CDR1 SGHTS, CDR2 YDEGEE. The V gene lost 6 bases and the J gene lost 6 bases, with 19 bases spanning the gap.

The chain combines TRBV5-4 with TRBJ2-3, with TRBD2 identical over 8 bases. The CDR3 spans 16 residues. Germline V gene data show CDR1 as SGHNT and CDR2 as YYREEE (reference sequence). Trimming at V came to 6 bases and at J to 0 bases, leaving 9 bases not matched to a gene. The CDR3 reads CASTPGLESSTDTQYF. The CDR3 region has the DNA TGTGCCAGCACCCCGGGACTAGAATCTAGCACAGATACGCAGTATTTT.

This clone was observed once. CDR3 nucleotide sequence: TGCGCCAGCAGCTACACGGGGACCTCTGAAGCTTTCTTT. Translation: CASSYTGTSEAFF. This chain uses TRBV5-1 with TRBJ1-1, with D tentatively TRBD1 (5 bases). Trimming pared 3 bases from V and 6 bases from J, leaving 12 bases between. CDR3 size: 13 residues. CDR1 is SGHRS and CDR2 is YFSETQ in the germline V gene.

The CDR3 DNA reads TGCGCCAGCAGCTTAGGGGCCTCGGCTAGCGGGAACACAGATACGCAGTATTTT. Translated, it gives CASSLGASASGNTDTQYF. The V call is TRBV5-1, the J call TRBJ2-3; 9 bases are a match to TRBD2. The CDR3 has 18 amino acids. V dropped 2 bases and J dropped 2; count of bases not matched to a gene: 12. Germline lookup yields CDR1 SGHRS and CDR2 YFSETQ.